This T cell receptor beta chain was captured by sequencing in a study of cytomegalovirus exposure and HLA in healthy donors. General study points: The authors confirmed in vitro that a few CMV-associated chains were specific for CMV antigens. In a later analysis, at a false discovery rate of 0.05, roughly 17,000 TCR beta sequences matched HLA alleles.

A remark on this clone: Its antigen is unidentified.

All the people who gave samples were healthy bone marrow donors. Primers for the PCR totalled 60 Vbeta and 13 Jbeta. Some clones are missing from TCRdb's copy, which holds only in-frame ones; the method was immunoSEQ multiplex PCR. The table shows about 78,000 clones, with roughly 72% occurring only once. Trimming left V 4 bases short and J 6 bases short, with 9 bases between. The CDR3 is 12 amino acids. Germline V gene sequence: CDR1 MNHEY, CDR2 SVGAGI. The sequenced material came from PBMCs. The chain recombines TRBV6-5 with TRBJ1-2; D is unclear. The receptor was isolated from a middle-aged woman in good health and CMV-seropositive. CDR3 sequence reads: CASSFEGHGYTF. The DNA of the CDR3 is TGTGCCAGCAGTTTTGAGGGTCATGGCTACACCTTC.